This T cell receptor beta chain was identified during a study of T cells in Graves' hyperthyroidism and ophthalmopathy. There are a few counts of this clonotype. There are 13 residues in the CDR3. In germline, CDR1 is SGHDT, CDR2 YYEEEE. The V end lost 4 bases, the J end lost 6 bases, and 13 bases lay between the germline ends. TCR beta CDR3 regions were amplified from RNA. The HTBI primer set drove a first-round RT-PCR of the TCR CDR3. TCRdb re-derived calls from the multiplex PCR reads in MiXCR, one entry per CDR3 protein. The sample gives roughly 710,000 distinct CDR3 sequences, 35% of which show up once; about a third is in the top ten.

The chain couples TRBV5-6 to TRBJ1-1, with a possible D match to TRBD1 (5 bases). Source material: blood. The sequence derives from a woman aged 35 to 49 with Graves' hyperthyroidism. For the CDR3, the DNA is TGTGCCAGCAGCCCCGTCGGGGGGGCTGAAGCTTTCTTT. This sequence encodes CASSPVGGAEAFF. Looking up the rest from reference TRBV5-6 and TRBJ1-1 gives the full variable domain: DAGVTQSPTHLIKTRGQQVTLRCSPKSGHDTVSWYQQALGQGPQFIFQYYEEEERQRGNFPDRFSGHQFPNYSSELNVNALLLGDSALYLCASSPVGGAEAFFGQGTRLTVV.